The 5 T cell receptor beta chains presented below share a single source sample, sequenced in a study of shared clonotypes between healthy human individuals. This table comes from immunoSEQ multiplex PCR, and its TCRdb copy is limited to in-frame clones, with some not included. The sample lists about 460,000 clones, approximately 71% occurring once. The sequenced material came from PBMCs. The receptor set was obtained from a woman aged 35 to 49 in good health. Some clones in this sample may be carry-over from other donors' samples.

The chain employs TRBV4-1 and TRBJ2-1; D not resolved. The CDR3 length is 13 residues. V lost 2 bases and J lost 10, with 12 bases in between. Germline CDR1 is MGHRA and CDR2 is YSYEKL. DNA of the CDR3: TGCGCCAGCAGCCAACTACTCTGGGTAGAGCAGTTCTTC. Protein product: CASSQLLWVEQFF.

This clone has a count of ten or more. Other nucleotide sequences from this sample produce the same CDR3. The V gene is TRBV7-2, the J gene TRBJ2-7; D might be TRBD2 (5 bases). The CDR3 has 13 amino acids. V was pared by 5 bases and J by 3 bases, with 11 bases between. CDR1 and CDR2 from the germline V gene are SGHTA and FQGNSA. The CDR3 bases are TGTGCCAGCAGCATCCGGGGTAGCTACGAGCAGTACTTC. Protein product: CASSIRGSYEQYF.

This clone was detected once. This CDR3 reads CASSDSGQGEGSNQPQHF. CDR3 in DNA: TGTGCCAGCAGTGATTCGGGACAGGGGGAGGGAAGCAATCAGCCCCAGCATTTT. The chain carries TRBV25-1 and TRBJ1-5; 11 bases line up with TRBD1. The CDR3 is 18 amino acids. Germline assignment: CDR1 MGHDK and CDR2 SYGVNS. V dropped 3 bases and J dropped 1; count of bases not matched to a gene: 8.

This sequence joins TRBV7-3 and TRBJ2-2, with a tentative D call TRBD2 (6 bases). This CDR3 spans 13 amino acids. Trimming took off 7 bases at V and 5 bases at J, with 11 bases between the two ends. CDR1 is SGHTA and CDR2 is FQGTGA in the germline V gene. CDR3 in amino acids: CASKHGGTGELFF. Here the CDR3 DNA reads TGTGCCAGCAAGCACGGGGGAACCGGGGAGCTGTTTTTT. Based on the CDR3 plus reference TRBV7-3 and TRBJ2-2, the full variable domain is GAGVSQTPSNKVTEKGKYVELRCDPISGHTALYWYRQSLGQGPEFLIYFQGTGAADDSGLPNDRFFAVRPEGSVSTLKIQRTERGDSAVYLCASKHGGTGELFFGEGSRLTVL.

This chain links TRBV11-2 with TRBJ2-1; possible D gene TRBD1, 5 bases. The V end was cut by 3 bases, the J end by 5 bases, with 14 bases between. Germline V lookup: CDR1 SGHAT, CDR2 FQNNGV. This CDR3 is built from 15 residues. The CDR3 DNA reads as TGTGCCAGCAGCTTTTCAGGGATCTCACACAATGAGCAGTTCTTC. As protein: CASSFSGISHNEQFF. The full variable domain, in which reference TRBV11-2 and TRBJ2-1 provide the parts outside the CDR3, is EAGVAQSPRYKIIEKRQSVAFWCNPISGHATLYWYQQILGQGPKLLIQFQNNGVVDDSQLPKDRFSAERLKGVDSTLKIQPAKLEDSAVYLCASSFSGISHNEQFFGPGTRLTVL.